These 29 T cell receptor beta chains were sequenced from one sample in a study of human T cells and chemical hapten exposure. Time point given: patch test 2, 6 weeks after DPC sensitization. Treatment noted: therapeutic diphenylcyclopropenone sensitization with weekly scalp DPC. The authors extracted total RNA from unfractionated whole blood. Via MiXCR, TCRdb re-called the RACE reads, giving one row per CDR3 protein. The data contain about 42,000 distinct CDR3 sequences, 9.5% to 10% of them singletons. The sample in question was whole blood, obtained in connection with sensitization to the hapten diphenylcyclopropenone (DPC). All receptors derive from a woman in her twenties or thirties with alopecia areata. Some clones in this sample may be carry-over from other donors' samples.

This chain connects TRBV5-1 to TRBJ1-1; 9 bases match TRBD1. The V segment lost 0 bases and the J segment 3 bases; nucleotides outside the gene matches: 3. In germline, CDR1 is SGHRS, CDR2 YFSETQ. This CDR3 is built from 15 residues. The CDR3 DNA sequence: TGCGCCAGCAGCTTGGAAAGGACAGGGGACACTGAAGCTTTCTTT. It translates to CASSLERTGDTEAFF.

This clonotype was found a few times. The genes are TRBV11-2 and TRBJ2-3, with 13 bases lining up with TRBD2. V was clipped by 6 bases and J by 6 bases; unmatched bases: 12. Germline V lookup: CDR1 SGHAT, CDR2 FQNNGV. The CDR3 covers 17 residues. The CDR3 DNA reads TGTGCCAGCAGTCGAACCGGGACTAGCGGGGAACTCGATACGCAGTATTTT. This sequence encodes CASSRTGTSGELDTQYF.

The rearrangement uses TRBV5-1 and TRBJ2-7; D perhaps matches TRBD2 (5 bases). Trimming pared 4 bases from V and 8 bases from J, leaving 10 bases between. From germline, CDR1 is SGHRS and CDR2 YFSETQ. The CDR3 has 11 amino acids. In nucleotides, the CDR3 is TGCGCCAGCAGCAACGAGGGAAAGCAGTACTTC. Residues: CASSNEGKQYF.

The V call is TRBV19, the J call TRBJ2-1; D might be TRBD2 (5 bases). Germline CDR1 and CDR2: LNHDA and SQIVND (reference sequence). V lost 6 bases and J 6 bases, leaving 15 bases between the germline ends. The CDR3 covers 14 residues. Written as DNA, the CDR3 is TGTGCCAGTAGCCCGAACCTAGCAGGCAATGAGCAGTTCTTC. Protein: CASSPNLAGNEQFF.

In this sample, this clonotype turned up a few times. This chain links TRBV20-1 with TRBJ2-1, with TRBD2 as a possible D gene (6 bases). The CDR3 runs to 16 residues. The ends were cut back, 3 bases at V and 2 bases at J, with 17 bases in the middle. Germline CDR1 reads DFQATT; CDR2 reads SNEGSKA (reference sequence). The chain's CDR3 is CSASRLSSEPYNEQFF. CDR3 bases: TGCAGTGCTAGCCGCCTCTCTAGCGAACCCTACAATGAGCAGTTCTTC.

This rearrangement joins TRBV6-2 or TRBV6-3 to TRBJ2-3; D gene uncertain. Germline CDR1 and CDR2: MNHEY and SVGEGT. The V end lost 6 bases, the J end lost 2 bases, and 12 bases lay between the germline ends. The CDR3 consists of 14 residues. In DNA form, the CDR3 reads TGTGCCAGCAGAGCCAGTCTCCCCACAGATACGCAGTATTTT. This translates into CASRASLPTDTQYF.

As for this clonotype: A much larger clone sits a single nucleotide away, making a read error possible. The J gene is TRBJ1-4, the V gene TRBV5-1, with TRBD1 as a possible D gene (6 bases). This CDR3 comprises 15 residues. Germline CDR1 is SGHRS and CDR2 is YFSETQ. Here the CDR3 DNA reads TGCGCCAGCAGAACAGGGACCGCAACTAATGATAAACTGTTTTTT. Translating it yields CASRTGTATNDKLFF.

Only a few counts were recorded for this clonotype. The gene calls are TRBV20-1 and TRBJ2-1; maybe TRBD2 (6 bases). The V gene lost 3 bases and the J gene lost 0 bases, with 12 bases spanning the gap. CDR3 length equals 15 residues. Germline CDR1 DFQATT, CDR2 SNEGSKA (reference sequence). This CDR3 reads CSASVAGSSYNEQFF. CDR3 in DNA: TGCAGTGCTAGTGTGGCGGGGAGCTCCTACAATGAGCAGTTCTTC.

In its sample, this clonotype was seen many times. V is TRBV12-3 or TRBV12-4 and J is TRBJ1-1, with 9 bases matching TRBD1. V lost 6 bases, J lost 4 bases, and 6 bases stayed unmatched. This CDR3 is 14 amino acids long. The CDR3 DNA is TGTGCCAGCAGCCGACAGGGGGTGAGCACTGAAGCTTTCTTT. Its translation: CASSRQGVSTEAFF.

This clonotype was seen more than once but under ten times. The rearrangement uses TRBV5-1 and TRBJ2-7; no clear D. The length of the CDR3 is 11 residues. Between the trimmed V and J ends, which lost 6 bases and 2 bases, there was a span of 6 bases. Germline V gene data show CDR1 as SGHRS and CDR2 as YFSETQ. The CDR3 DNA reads TGCGCCAGCACCGACACCTACGAGCAGTACTTC. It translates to CASTDTYEQYF.

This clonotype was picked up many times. The CDR3 DNA is TGTGCCAGTAGTCCCGCGACAGGGATTACAGCCTCTAGCACAGATACGCAGTATTTT. Its translation is CASSPATGITASSTDTQYF. This chain links TRBV19 with TRBJ2-3, with 7 bases matching TRBD1. This CDR3 has 19 amino acids. Looked up from germline, CDR1 is LNHDA and CDR2 is SQIVND (reference sequence). The V segment lost 5 bases and the J segment 0 bases; nucleotides outside the gene matches: 17.

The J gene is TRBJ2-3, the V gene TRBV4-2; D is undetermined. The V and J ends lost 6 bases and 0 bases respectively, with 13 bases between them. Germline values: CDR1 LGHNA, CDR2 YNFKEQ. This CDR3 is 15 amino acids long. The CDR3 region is CASRAYDASTDTQYF. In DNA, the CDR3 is TGTGCCAGCAGGGCCTATGACGCGAGCACAGATACGCAGTATTTT.

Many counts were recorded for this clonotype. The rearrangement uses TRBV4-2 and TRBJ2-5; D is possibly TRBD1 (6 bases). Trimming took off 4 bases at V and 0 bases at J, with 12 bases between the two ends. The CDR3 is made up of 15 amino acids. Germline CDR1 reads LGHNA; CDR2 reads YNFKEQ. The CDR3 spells CASSRDRSYQETQYF. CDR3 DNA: TGTGCCAGCAGCCGAGACAGGAGTTACCAAGAGACCCAGTACTTC.

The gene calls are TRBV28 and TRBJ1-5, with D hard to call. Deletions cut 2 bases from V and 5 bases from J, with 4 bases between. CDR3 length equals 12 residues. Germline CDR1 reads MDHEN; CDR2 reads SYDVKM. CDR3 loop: CASSLSYQPQHF. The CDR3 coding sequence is TGTGCCAGCAGTTTAAGCTATCAGCCCCAGCATTTT.

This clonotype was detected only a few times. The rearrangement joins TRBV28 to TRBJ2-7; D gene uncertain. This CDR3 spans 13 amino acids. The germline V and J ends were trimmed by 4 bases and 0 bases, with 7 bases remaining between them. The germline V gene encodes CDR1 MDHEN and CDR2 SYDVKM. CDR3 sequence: CASSSPYSYEQYF. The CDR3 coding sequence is TGTGCCAGCAGTTCTCCGTACTCCTACGAGCAGTACTTC.

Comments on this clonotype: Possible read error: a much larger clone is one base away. CDR3 DNA: TGTGCCAGCTCACCGGCGACAGGGGGAAGTTCACCCCTCCACTTT. It translates to CASSPATGGSSPLHF. The chain combines TRBV18 with TRBJ1-6; 9 bases are shared with TRBD1. V shed 3 bases, J shed 9 bases, and the junction held 6 bases outside the gene matches. CDR1 is KGHSH, CDR2 LQKENI, per germline. There are 15 residues in the CDR3.

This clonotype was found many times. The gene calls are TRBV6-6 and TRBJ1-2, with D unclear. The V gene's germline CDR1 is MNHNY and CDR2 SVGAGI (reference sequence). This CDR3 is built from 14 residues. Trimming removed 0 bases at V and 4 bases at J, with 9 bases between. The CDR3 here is CASSYSHGGYGYTF. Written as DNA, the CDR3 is TGTGCCAGCAGTTACTCCCACGGAGGCTATGGCTACACCTTC.

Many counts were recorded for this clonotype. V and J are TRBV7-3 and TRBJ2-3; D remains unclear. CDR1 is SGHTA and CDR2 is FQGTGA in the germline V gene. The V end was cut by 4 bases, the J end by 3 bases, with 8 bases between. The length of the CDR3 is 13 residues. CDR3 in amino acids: CASSSQVTDTQYF. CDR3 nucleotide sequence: TGTGCCAGCAGCTCCCAGGTTACAGATACGCAGTATTTT.

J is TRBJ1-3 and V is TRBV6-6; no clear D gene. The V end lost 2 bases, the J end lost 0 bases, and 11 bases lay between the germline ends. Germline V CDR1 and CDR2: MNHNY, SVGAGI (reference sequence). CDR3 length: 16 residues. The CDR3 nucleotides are TGTGCCAGCAGTTACATACCGCCCCTCTCTGGAAACACCATATATTTT. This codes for CASSYIPPLSGNTIYF.

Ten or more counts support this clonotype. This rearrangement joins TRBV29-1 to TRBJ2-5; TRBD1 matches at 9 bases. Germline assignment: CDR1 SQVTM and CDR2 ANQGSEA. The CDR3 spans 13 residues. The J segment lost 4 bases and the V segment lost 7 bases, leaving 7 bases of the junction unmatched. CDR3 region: CSARDRVAETQYF. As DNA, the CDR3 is TGCAGCGCGAGGGACAGGGTGGCAGAGACCCAGTACTTC.

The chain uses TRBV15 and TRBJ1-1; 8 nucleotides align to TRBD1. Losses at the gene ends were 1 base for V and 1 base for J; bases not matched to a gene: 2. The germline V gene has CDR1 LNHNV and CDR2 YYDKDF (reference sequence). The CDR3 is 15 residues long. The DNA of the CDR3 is TGTGCCACCAGCAGAGGAGGACAGGGGAACACTGAAGCTTTCTTT. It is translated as CATSRGGQGNTEAFF.

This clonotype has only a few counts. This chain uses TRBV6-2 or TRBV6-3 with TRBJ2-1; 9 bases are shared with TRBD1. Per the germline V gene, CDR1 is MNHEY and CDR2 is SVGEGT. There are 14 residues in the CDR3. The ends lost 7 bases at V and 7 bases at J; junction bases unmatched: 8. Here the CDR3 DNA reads TGTGCCAGCACTGAGGGGACAGGGTTGAATGAGCAGTTCTTC. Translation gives CASTEGTGLNEQFF.

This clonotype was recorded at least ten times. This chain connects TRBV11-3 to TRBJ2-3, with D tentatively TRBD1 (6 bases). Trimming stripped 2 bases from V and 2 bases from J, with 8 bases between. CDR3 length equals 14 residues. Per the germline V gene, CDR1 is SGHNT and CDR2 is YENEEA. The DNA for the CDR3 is TGTGCCAGCAGCTTAACAGGGACCACAGATACGCAGTATTTT. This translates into CASSLTGTTDTQYF.

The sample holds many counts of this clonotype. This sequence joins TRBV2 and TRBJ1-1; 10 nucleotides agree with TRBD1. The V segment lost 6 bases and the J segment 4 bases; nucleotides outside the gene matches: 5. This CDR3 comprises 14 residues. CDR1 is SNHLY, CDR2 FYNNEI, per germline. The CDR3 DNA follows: TGTGCCAGCAGGAGGGACAGGGGTAGCACTGAAGCTTTCTTT. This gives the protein CASRRDRGSTEAFF.

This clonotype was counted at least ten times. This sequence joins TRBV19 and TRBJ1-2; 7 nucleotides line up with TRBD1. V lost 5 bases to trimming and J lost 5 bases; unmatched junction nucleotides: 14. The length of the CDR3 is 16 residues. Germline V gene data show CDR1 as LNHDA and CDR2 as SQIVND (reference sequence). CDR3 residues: CASSERQGMPLYGYTF. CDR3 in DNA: TGTGCCAGTAGTGAGAGACAGGGAATGCCTCTATATGGCTACACCTTC. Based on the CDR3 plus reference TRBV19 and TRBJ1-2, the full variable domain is DGGITQSPKYLFRKEGQNVTLSCEQNLNHDAMYWYRQDPGQGLRLIYYSQIVNDFQKGDIAEGYSVSREKKESFPLTVTSAQKNPTAFYLCASSERQGMPLYGYTFGSGTRLTVV.

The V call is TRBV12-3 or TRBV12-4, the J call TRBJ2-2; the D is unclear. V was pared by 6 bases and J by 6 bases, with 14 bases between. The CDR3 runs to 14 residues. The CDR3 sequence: CASSLPGVPGELFF. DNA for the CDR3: TGTGCCAGCAGCTTACCAGGAGTCCCCGGGGAGCTGTTTTTT.

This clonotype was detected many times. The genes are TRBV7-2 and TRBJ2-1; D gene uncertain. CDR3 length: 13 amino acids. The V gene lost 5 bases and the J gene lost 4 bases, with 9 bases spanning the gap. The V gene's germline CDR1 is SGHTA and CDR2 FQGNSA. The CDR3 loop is CASSPNGYNEQFF. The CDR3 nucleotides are TGTGCCAGCAGCCCGAACGGATACAATGAGCAGTTCTTC.

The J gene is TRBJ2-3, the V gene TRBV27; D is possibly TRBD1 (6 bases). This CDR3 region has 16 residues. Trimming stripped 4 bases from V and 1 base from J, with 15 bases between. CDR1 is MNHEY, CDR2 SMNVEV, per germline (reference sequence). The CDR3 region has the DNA TGTGCCAGCAGTTCAATAACAGGGCTCCGCACAGATACGCAGTATTTT. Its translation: CASSSITGLRTDTQYF.

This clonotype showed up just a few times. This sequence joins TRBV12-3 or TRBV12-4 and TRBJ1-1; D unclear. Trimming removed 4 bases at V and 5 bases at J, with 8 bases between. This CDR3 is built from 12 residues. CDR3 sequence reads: CASSYRATEAFF. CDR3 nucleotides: TGTGCCAGCAGTTATAGGGCTACTGAAGCTTTCTTT.